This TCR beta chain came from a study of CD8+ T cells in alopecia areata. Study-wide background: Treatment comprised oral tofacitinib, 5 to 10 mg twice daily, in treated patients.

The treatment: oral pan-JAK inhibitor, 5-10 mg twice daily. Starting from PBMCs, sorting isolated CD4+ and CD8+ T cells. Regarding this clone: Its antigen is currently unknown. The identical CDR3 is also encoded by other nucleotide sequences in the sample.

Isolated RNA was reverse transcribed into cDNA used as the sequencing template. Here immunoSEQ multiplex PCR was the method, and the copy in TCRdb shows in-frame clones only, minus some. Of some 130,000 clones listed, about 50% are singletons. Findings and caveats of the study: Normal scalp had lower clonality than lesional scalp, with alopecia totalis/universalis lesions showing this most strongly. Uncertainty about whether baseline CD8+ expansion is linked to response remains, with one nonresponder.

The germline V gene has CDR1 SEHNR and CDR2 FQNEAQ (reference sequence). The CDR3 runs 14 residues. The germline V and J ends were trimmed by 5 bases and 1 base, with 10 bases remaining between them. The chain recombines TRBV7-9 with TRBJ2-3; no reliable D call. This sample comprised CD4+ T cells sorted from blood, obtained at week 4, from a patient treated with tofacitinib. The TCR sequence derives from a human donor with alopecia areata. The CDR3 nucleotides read TGTGCCAGCAGCCTCCGTCAGGGCACAGATACGCAGTATTTT. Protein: CASSLRQGTDTQYF.